This entry lists 32 T cell receptor beta chains sequenced from one sample in a study of T cells in Graves' hyperthyroidism and ophthalmopathy. Using RNA transcripts as the source, TCR beta CDR3 regions were amplified. TCR CDR3 underwent first-round RT-PCR with the HTBI primer set. TCRdb re-called the multiplex PCR reads with MiXCR, one entry per CDR3 protein. The table records approximately 600,000 distinct CDR3 sequences, under 25% of them present only once. Sequenced: blood. Receptor source: a man in his thirties or forties with Graves' ophthalmopathy.

The gene calls are TRBV6-1 and TRBJ1-4; D perhaps matches TRBD1 (6 bases). Germline V CDR1 and CDR2: MNHNS, SASEGT. V dropped 6 bases and J dropped 3 bases, with 23 bases sitting between them. CDR3 length: 18 amino acids. The chain's CDR3 is CASSPGGGASLANEKLFF. CDR3 sequence (DNA): TGTGCCAGCAGCCCCGGGGGGGGCGCATCTTTGGCTAATGAAAAACTGTTTTTT.

About this clonotype itself: At one end the junction does not follow the germline gene, possibly because of a read error. The gene calls are TRBV7-2 and TRBJ2-5; D perhaps matches TRBD2 (6 bases). Germline V CDR1 and CDR2: SGHTA, FQGNSA. The CDR3 is 16 residues long. CDR3 residues: CASSQDPAGRQETQYF. CDR3 in DNA: TGCGCCAGCAGCCAAGATCCGGCGGGGCGCCAAGAGACCCAGTACTTC.

A single count supports this clonotype. The chain combines TRBV7-2 with TRBJ2-2; perhaps D is TRBD1 or TRBD2 (5 bases each). Germline loops: CDR1 SGHTA, CDR2 FQGNSA. V lost 3 bases and J lost 5, with 16 bases in between. CDR3 length equals 16 residues. The CDR3 here is CASSLVITGRTGELFF. The CDR3 region has the DNA TGTGCCAGCAGCTTGGTTATTACGGGACGGACCGGGGAGCTGTTTTTT. The whole variable domain, filled in from reference TRBV7-2 and TRBJ2-2, reads GAGVSQSPSNKVTEKGKDVELRCDPISGHTALYWYRQSLGQGLEFLIYFQGNSAPDKSGLPSDRFSAERTGGSVSTLTIQRTQQEDSAVYLCASSLVITGRTGELFFGEGSRLTVL.

V is TRBV11-2 and J is TRBJ2-1; perhaps TRBD2 as D (5 bases). Germline assignment: CDR1 SGHAT and CDR2 FQNNGV. This CDR3 contains 14 residues. V lost 2 bases to trimming and J lost 7 bases, with 12 bases between them. The CDR3 DNA reads as TGTGCCAGCAGCTTACGTAGCGAGAGTAATGAGCAGTTCTTC. Translation: CASSLRSESNEQFF.

This clonotype was counted a few times. The rearrangement uses TRBV5-1 and TRBJ2-3; no definite D call. V was pared by 5 bases and J by 2 bases, with 12 bases between. The CDR3 is made up of 14 amino acids. CDR1 is SGHRS, CDR2 YFSETQ, per germline. The CDR3 loop is CASRGFALTDTQYF. The CDR3 DNA is TGCGCCAGCAGAGGCTTTGCCCTCACAGATACGCAGTATTTT.

This clonotype turned up a few times. CDR3 residues: CASSLSETAPYEQYF. CDR3 nucleotides: TGTGCCAGCAGTTTATCCGAGACCGCCCCCTACGAGCAGTACTTC. The chain links TRBV27 to TRBJ2-7; the D is unclear. CDR3 size: 15 residues. V was shortened by 0 bases and J by 2 bases, with 11 bases between the two germline ends. Germline CDR1 and CDR2: MNHEY and SMNVEV (reference sequence).

This clonotype showed up many times. V gene TRBV28 combines with J gene TRBJ1-1; D may be TRBD1 (5 bases). The CDR3 runs 15 residues. Looked up from germline, CDR1 is MDHEN and CDR2 is SYDVKM. Trimming pared 1 base from V and 4 bases from J, leaving 13 bases between. The CDR3 sequence: CASSLLAGGGTEAFF. CDR3 bases: TGTGCCAGCAGTTTATTGGCCGGCGGGGGCACTGAAGCTTTCTTT.

The chain uses TRBV4-1 and TRBJ1-2; no firm D call. The CDR3 covers 16 residues. V lost 2 bases and J 0 bases, leaving 13 bases between the germline ends. CDR1 is MGHRA and CDR2 is YSYEKL in the germline V gene. CDR3 sequence reads: CASSQSARLANYGYTF. The CDR3 nucleotides are TGCGCCAGCAGCCAAAGCGCCCGTTTAGCTAACTATGGCTACACCTTC.

The chain employs TRBV3-1 and TRBJ2-1, with 8 bases that match TRBD1. Germline V gene lookup returns CDR1 LGHDT and CDR2 YNNKEL (reference sequence). The V gene end was trimmed by 4 bases and the J gene end by 3 bases; junction bases not matched to a gene: 2. This CDR3 spans 14 amino acids. CDR3 amino acids: CASSRGTGYNEQFF. The CDR3 DNA is TGTGCCAGCAGCCGGGGGACAGGCTACAATGAGCAGTTCTTC.

This clonotype was counted at least ten times. CDR3 sequence reads: CASSLAGTGTDTQYF. Here the CDR3 DNA reads TGTGCCAGCAGCTTAGCGGGGACAGGGACAGATACGCAGTATTTT. The chain carries TRBV7-2 and TRBJ2-3, with TRBD1 matching 9 bases. Trimming took 0 bases from V and 3 from J; bases not matched to a gene: 1. Germline loops: CDR1 SGHTA, CDR2 FQGNSA. The CDR3 is 15 residues long.

This clonotype has at least ten counts. This chain joins TRBV30 and TRBJ1-1, with D unresolved. The CDR3 is 14 residues long. Germline V gene data show CDR1 as GTSNPN and CDR2 as SVGIG (reference sequence). V lost 1 base, J lost 4 bases, and 13 bases lay in between. CDR3 sequence: CAWSGLQVVTEAFF. As DNA, the CDR3 is TGTGCCTGGAGTGGTCTCCAGGTGGTCACTGAAGCTTTCTTT.

This chain uses TRBV3-1 with TRBJ2-7; 13 bases line up with TRBD2. The CDR3 covers 14 residues. V trimming: 8 bases; J trimming: 5 bases; junction bases outside the gene matches: 6. Per germline, CDR1 LGHDT and CDR2 YNNKEL (reference sequence). The CDR3 loop reads CASGPGTSGNEQYF. DNA for the CDR3: TGTGCCAGCGGACCGGGGACTAGCGGGAACGAGCAGTACTTC.

V gene TRBV29-1 combines with J gene TRBJ1-1; D is unresolved. Germline V lookup: CDR1 SQVTM, CDR2 ANQGSEA. Trimming stripped 8 bases from V and 3 bases from J, with 4 bases between. The CDR3 covers 9 residues. The CDR3 nucleotides read TGCAGCATAGACACTGAAGCTTTCTTT. The encoded protein is CSIDTEAFF.

The chain couples TRBV7-8 to TRBJ1-6, with D maybe TRBD1 (5 bases). Trimming left V 1 base short and J 2 bases short, with 9 bases between. Germline loops: CDR1 SGHVS, CDR2 FQNEAQ. The CDR3 is made up of 16 amino acids. This CDR3 is CASSLGGLTYNSPLHF. CDR3 nucleotide sequence: TGTGCCAGCAGCTTAGGGGGACTGACCTATAATTCACCCCTCCACTTT.

The genes are TRBV30 and TRBJ2-7, with 13 bases identical to TRBD2. Germline assignment: CDR1 GTSNPN and CDR2 SVGIG (reference sequence). The CDR3 is 15 amino acids. V shed 4 bases, J shed 2 bases, and the junction held 5 bases outside the gene matches. This CDR3 is CAWTPGLAGTYEQYF. The CDR3, as DNA: TGTGCCTGGACCCCGGGACTAGCGGGGACCTACGAGCAGTACTTC.

This clonotype was picked up many times. This chain joins TRBV28 and TRBJ2-7, with 7 bases aligning to TRBD2. The CDR3 sequence is 11 residues long. The V gene end was trimmed by 6 bases and the J gene end by 6 bases; junction bases not matched to a gene: 2. The V gene's germline CDR1 is MDHEN and CDR2 SYDVKM. The CDR3 region is CASSSGGEQYF. The CDR3 coding sequence is TGTGCCAGCAGCTCGGGGGGCGAGCAGTACTTC.

A few counts support this clonotype. V usage is TRBV29-1 and J usage is TRBJ1-1, with TRBD1 as a possible D gene (5 bases). Germline V gene sequence: CDR1 SQVTM, CDR2 ANQGSEA. The V gene lost 7 bases and the J gene lost 8 bases, with 20 bases spanning the gap. This CDR3 contains 13 residues. The CDR3 sequence is CSAVRDRGAEAFF. In nucleotides, the CDR3 is TGCAGCGCAGTTCGCGACCGCGGGGCCGAAGCTTTCTTT.

V is TRBV6-1 and J is TRBJ2-7; the match to TRBD1 covers 7 bases. The CDR3 sequence is 17 residues long. V trimming: 6 bases; J trimming: 0 bases; junction bases outside the gene matches: 14. Germline CDR1 MNHNS, CDR2 SASEGT. CDR3 loop: CASSQGDRIQSSYEQYF. As DNA, the CDR3 is TGTGCCAGCAGCCAGGGGGACCGGATACAAAGCTCCTACGAGCAGTACTTC.

Only a few counts were recorded for this clonotype. This chain uses TRBV5-6 with TRBJ1-5; D uncertain. Germline V CDR1 and CDR2: SGHDT, YYEEEE. Trimming took off 4 bases at V and 4 bases at J, with 9 bases between the two ends. CDR3 size: 13 residues. The CDR3 region is CASSRGENQPQHF. The DNA of the CDR3 is TGTGCCAGCAGCCGGGGAGAGAATCAGCCCCAGCATTTT.

This clonotype was observed a few times. The chain carries TRBV28 and TRBJ1-2; D might be TRBD1 (5 bases). The CDR3 has 16 residues. V was clipped by 3 bases and J by 7 bases, with 21 bases between them. The germline CDR1 and CDR2 sequences are MDHEN and SYDVKM. CDR3 sequence: CASSLGPVRGPTGYTF. Here the CDR3 DNA reads TGTGCCAGCAGTTTGGGCCCAGTTAGGGGTCCTACTGGCTACACCTTC.

This clonotype appeared many times. The genes are TRBV14 and TRBJ1-6; D is perhaps TRBD1 (5 bases). Germline V gives CDR1 SGHDN, CDR2 FVKESK. Trimming shortened V by 6 bases and J by 5 bases, and 8 bases separated the two germline ends. The CDR3 extends over 13 amino acids. CDR3: CASRTVDNSPLHF. The CDR3 coding sequence is TGTGCCAGCAGGACAGTGGATAATTCACCCCTCCACTTT.

The chain joins TRBV30 to TRBJ2-7, with 7 bases identical to TRBD1. There are 14 residues in the CDR3. Looked up from germline, CDR1 is GTSNPN and CDR2 is SVGIG (reference sequence). Trimming at V came to 6 bases and at J to 0 bases, leaving 8 bases not matched to a gene. The CDR3 nucleotides are TGTGCCTGTCTGGGACAGCTTAGCTCCTACGAGCAGTACTTC. Amino acids: CACLGQLSSYEQYF.

The chain carries TRBV2 and TRBJ2-1, with 9 bases lining up with TRBD2. This CDR3 spans 15 amino acids. Trimming removed 4 bases from V and 3 bases from J; junction bases left unmatched: 4. Per germline, CDR1 SNHLY and CDR2 FYNNEI. This chain's CDR3 is CASSGLAALYNEQFF. The CDR3 nucleotides are TGTGCCAGCAGTGGACTAGCGGCCCTCTACAATGAGCAGTTCTTC.

This clonotype was found a few times. The chain joins TRBV28 to TRBJ2-5; 7 positions match TRBD2. This CDR3 region has 13 residues. J gave up 2 bases and V 7 bases, and 4 bases lay outside the gene matches. CDR1 and CDR2 (germline): MDHEN, SYDVKM. CDR3: CASTGGLQETQYF. The CDR3 region has the DNA TGTGCCAGCACGGGGGGACTGCAAGAGACCCAGTACTTC. Full variable domain (remainder filled in from reference TRBV28 and TRBJ2-5): DVKVTQSSRYLVKRTGEKVFLECVQDMDHENMFWYRQDPGLGLRLIYFSYDVKMKEKGDIPEGYSVSREKKERFSLILESASTNQTSMYLCASTGGLQETQYFGPGTRLLVL.

Ten or more counts support this clonotype. This sequence joins TRBV7-3 and TRBJ1-1; no clear D gene. Trimming took 3 bases from V and 5 from J, leaving 10 bases between them. In germline, CDR1 is SGHTA, CDR2 FQGTGA. The CDR3 runs to 13 residues. The CDR3, as DNA: TGTGCCAGCAGCTTGACGGGATCGACTGAAGCTTTCTTT. It is translated as CASSLTGSTEAFF.

V is TRBV4-1 and J is TRBJ2-1; TRBD1 matches 9 bases. Per germline, CDR1 MGHRA and CDR2 YSYEKL. V was pared by 4 bases and J by 6 bases, with 13 bases of the junction left unmatched. This CDR3 is 17 amino acids long. The CDR3 DNA reads as TGCGCCAGCAGCCGACCCGGACAGGGGCTAAGAGGCAATGAGCAGTTCTTC. Its protein is CASSRPGQGLRGNEQFF.

Worth noting for this clonotype: A read error is possible here, since a much larger clone lies one base away. The V gene is TRBV28, the J gene TRBJ1-1; no definite D call. CDR3 length: 15 amino acids. Trimming stripped 6 bases from V and 0 bases from J, with 14 bases between. Germline-derived CDR1 and CDR2 are MDHEN and SYDVKM. CDR3 region: CASRLWREMNTEAFF. CDR3 DNA sequence: TGTGCCAGCAGGCTTTGGAGGGAGATGAACACTGAAGCTTTCTTT.

The table lists this clonotype with many counts. The V gene is TRBV20-1, the J gene TRBJ2-5; TRBD1 matches 8 bases. CDR3 length: 15 residues. V was clipped by 0 bases and J by 7 bases; unmatched bases: 10. CDR1 and CDR2 (germline): DFQATT, SNEGSKA (reference sequence). The CDR3 is CSARDGQGALATQYF. As DNA, the CDR3 is TGCAGTGCTAGAGATGGCCAGGGGGCCCTTGCGACCCAGTACTTC.

This clonotype has at least ten counts. The chain is built from TRBV11-2 and TRBJ1-2, with D possibly TRBD1 on 6 matching bases. There are 13 residues in the CDR3. The germline CDR1 and CDR2 sequences are SGHAT and FQNNGV. V dropped 5 bases and J dropped 5 bases, with 12 bases sitting between them. CDR3 nucleotides: TGTGCCAGCAGCAAGGACAGTTGGTATGGCTACACCTTC. It yields the protein CASSKDSWYGYTF.

Ten or more counts support this clonotype. The V call is TRBV7-9, the J call TRBJ2-7, with D possibly TRBD2 on 6 matching bases. This CDR3 has 16 amino acids. V was clipped by 1 base and J by 3 bases, with 16 bases between them. CDR1 SEHNR and CDR2 FQNEAQ come from the germline V gene (reference sequence). Here the CDR3 reads CASSLGWTPEGYEQYF. CDR3 nucleotides: TGTGCCAGCAGCTTAGGATGGACTCCGGAGGGCTACGAGCAGTACTTC.

This clonotype was detected many times. This sequence joins TRBV12-3 or TRBV12-4 and TRBJ1-5; D call uncertain. Trimming took 5 bases from V and 2 from J, leaving 13 bases between them. This CDR3 comprises 15 residues. The CDR3 loop reads CASSSRVSGNQPQHF. CDR3 DNA: TGTGCCAGCAGTAGTCGGGTGTCGGGCAATCAGCCCCAGCATTTT.

This clonotype was detected ten times or more. The rearrangement links TRBV5-1 to TRBJ1-1; weak D call: TRBD1 (5 bases). CDR1 is SGHRS and CDR2 is YFSETQ in the germline V gene. V was cut by 4 bases and J by 0 bases, with 10 bases left in between. The CDR3 totals 14 residues. In DNA, the CDR3 is TGCGCCAGCAGCACTGACAGACTGAACACTGAAGCTTTCTTT. Translating it yields CASSTDRLNTEAFF. Full variable domain (missing parts from reference TRBV5-1 and TRBJ1-1): KAGVTQTPRYLIKTRGQQVTLSCSPISGHRSVSWYQQTPGQGLQFLFEYFSETQRNKGNFPGRFSGRQFSNSRSEMNVSTLELGDSALYLCASSTDRLNTEAFFGQGTRLTVV.